The 8 T cell receptor beta chains in this list originate from one sample, sequenced in a study of OX40 agonist ivuxolimab in advanced cancers. Clones were read by immunoSEQ multiplex PCR, and TCRdb kept only the in-frame ones, dropping some. The data show about 18,000 clones, about 70% seen once. This material consisted of CD4+ or CD8+ T cells sorted from blood, taken in a trial of the OX40 agonist ivuxolimab. Receptors originate from an adult with an advanced solid tumor such as melanoma, head and neck, liver or kidney cancer.

This clone was seen more than once but under ten times. V and J are TRBV4-3 and TRBJ2-7; maybe TRBD1 (6 bases). With 3 bases removed from V and 3 bases from J, the gap between germline ends came to 15 bases. The CDR3 runs 15 residues. The germline V gene has CDR1 LGHNA and CDR2 YSLEER. Here the CDR3 DNA reads TGCGCCAGCAGCCACGCCGGGACACCAGACTACGAGCAGTACTTC. Protein sequence: CASSHAGTPDYEQYF.

This clone occurred a few times. The chain carries TRBV15 and TRBJ2-2, with 9 nucleotides matching TRBD2. The ends lost 5 bases at V and 5 bases at J; junction bases unmatched: 12. The CDR3 runs 17 residues. Germline assignment: CDR1 LNHNV and CDR2 YYDKDF (reference sequence). The CDR3 here is CATSEPLLAGITGELFF. Written as DNA, the CDR3 is TGTGCCACCAGCGAACCTTTACTAGCGGGCATTACCGGGGAGCTGTTTTTT.

The CDR3 loop reads CASSYTVETTDTQYF. For the CDR3, the DNA is TGTGCCAGCAGTTACACGGTGGAGACTACAGATACGCAGTATTTT. The chain recombines TRBV6-5 with TRBJ2-3; D ambiguous. Per the germline V gene, CDR1 is MNHEY and CDR2 is SVGAGI. This CDR3 contains 15 residues. V lost 2 bases to trimming and J lost 3 bases, with 12 bases between them.

This chain connects TRBV28 to TRBJ1-5; D is unclear. The V and J ends lost 4 bases and 2 bases respectively, with 6 bases between them. There are 13 residues in the CDR3. Germline CDR1 MDHEN, CDR2 SYDVKM. CDR3 DNA sequence: TGTGCCAGCAGTTACCAGGGCAATCAGCCCCAGCATTTT. It specifies CASSYQGNQPQHF.

This chain uses TRBV30 with TRBJ1-1; D not certain. The CDR3 loop spans 13 amino acids. CDR1 GTSNPN and CDR2 SVGIG come from the germline V gene (reference sequence). Trimming stripped 2 bases from V and 3 bases from J, with 10 bases between. This chain's CDR3 is CAWSQASYTEAFF. The CDR3 DNA sequence: TGTGCCTGGAGTCAGGCATCATACACTGAAGCTTTCTTT. Drawing the rest from reference TRBV30 and TRBJ1-1, the complete variable domain is SQTIHQWPATLVQPVGSPLSLECTVEGTSNPNLYWYRQAAGRGLQLLFYSVGIGQISSEVPQNLSASRPQDRQFILSSKKLLLSDSGFYLCAWSQASYTEAFFGQGTRLTVV.

The J gene is TRBJ2-7, the V gene TRBV6-1, with TRBD2 matching 13 bases. Germline V gives CDR1 MNHNS, CDR2 SASEGT. V shed 9 bases and J 4 bases; nucleotides not matched to a gene: 6. The CDR3 is 14 residues long. CDR3 bases: TGTGCCAGTGAGACTAGCGGGAGGATGTACGAGCAGTACTTC. It is translated as CASETSGRMYEQYF.

J is TRBJ1-2 and V is TRBV6-1, with 8 positions matching TRBD1. Germline V gene lookup returns CDR1 MNHNS and CDR2 SASEGT. Unmatched junction bases numbered 11, after V lost 7 bases and J lost 13 bases. The CDR3 is 12 residues long. The DNA for the CDR3 is TGTGCCAGCACCACCGGGACAGGTCTCCCCACCTTC. This codes for CASTTGTGLPTF.

V is TRBV27 and J is TRBJ2-3; D might be TRBD2 (6 bases). Germline loops: CDR1 MNHEY, CDR2 SMNVEV (reference sequence). Trimming stripped 5 bases from V and 5 bases from J, with 11 bases between. The CDR3 is 13 residues long. CDR3 in DNA: TGTGCCAGCAGTACGGGACTGCTAGATACGCAGTATTTT. Translation: CASSTGLLDTQYF.